The 2 T cell receptor beta chains in this list originate from one sample, sequenced in a study of metastatic and nonmetastatic thyroid tumors (dated by TCRdb to the early 2020s). The library was prepared using PCR. The sequencer listed for this sample is Illumina HiSeq 4000. The public reads were reprocessed in TCRdb via fastp at Q25 and MiXCR, keeping in-frame beta chains. Counted in this sample were about 9,100 clones; roughly a fifth of them appeared once. The ten largest clones add up to around 16% of the sample. None of the patients had been given any treatment before thyroid surgery. Sequences were obtained from adjacent normal tissue. The receptors stem from a female donor with papillary thyroid cancer or a benign thyroid nodule (not recorded which). Some clones in this sample may be carry-over from other donors' samples.

Note on this clone: One end of the junction is discordant with germline, which a read error may explain. The chain combines TRBV5-1 with TRBJ2-3; D might be TRBD1 or TRBD2, each matching 6 bases. The CDR3 loop spans 14 amino acids. CDR1 is SGHRS and CDR2 is YFSETQ in the germline V gene. The CDR3 region is CASSIGGRTDTQYF. In DNA, the CDR3 is TGCGCCAGCAGTATCGGAGGGCGGACAGATACTCAGTATTTT.

This clone was counted a few times. One end of the junction varies from germline; a read error may be responsible. V is TRBV25-1 and J is TRBJ1-2; 8 bases are a match to TRBD1. The CDR3 is made up of 13 amino acids. CDR1 and CDR2 from the germline V gene are MGHDK and SYGVNS. CDR3 sequence (DNA): TGTGCCAGCAATCCAACAGGGGGTCATGGATACACATTC. Protein sequence: CASNPTGGHGYTF.